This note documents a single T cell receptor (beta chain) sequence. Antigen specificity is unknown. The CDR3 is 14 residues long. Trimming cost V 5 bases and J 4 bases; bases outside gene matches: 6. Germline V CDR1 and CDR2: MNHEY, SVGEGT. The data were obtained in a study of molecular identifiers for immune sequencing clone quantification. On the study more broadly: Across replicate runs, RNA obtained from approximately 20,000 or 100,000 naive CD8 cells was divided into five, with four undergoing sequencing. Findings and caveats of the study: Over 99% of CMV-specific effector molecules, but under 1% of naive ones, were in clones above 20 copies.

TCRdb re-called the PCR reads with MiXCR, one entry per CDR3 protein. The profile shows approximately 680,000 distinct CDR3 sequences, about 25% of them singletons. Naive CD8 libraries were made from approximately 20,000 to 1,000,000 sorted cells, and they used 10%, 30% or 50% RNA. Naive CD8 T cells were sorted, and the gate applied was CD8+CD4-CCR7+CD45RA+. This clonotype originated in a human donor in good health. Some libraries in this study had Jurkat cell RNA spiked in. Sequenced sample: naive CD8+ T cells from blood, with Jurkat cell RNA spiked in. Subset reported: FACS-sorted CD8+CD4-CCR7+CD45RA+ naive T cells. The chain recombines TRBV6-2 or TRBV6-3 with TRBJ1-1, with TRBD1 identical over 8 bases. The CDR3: CASSGLDRATEAFF. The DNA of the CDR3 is TGTGCCAGCAGTGGACTGGACAGGGCCACTGAAGCTTTCTTT.